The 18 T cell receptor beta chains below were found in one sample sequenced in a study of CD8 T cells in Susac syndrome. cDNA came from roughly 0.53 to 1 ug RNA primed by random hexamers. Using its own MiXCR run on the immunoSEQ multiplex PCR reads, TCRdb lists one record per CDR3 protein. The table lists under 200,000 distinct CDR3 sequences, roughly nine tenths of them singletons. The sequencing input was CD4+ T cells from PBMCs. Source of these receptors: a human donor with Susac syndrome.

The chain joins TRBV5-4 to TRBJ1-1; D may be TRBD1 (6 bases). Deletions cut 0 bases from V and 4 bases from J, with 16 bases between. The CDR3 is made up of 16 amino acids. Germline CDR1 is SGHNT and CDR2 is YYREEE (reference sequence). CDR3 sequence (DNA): TGTGCCAGCAGCTTGGGTACAGGGAGCCTAGGCACTGAAGCTTTCTTT. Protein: CASSLGTGSLGTEAFF. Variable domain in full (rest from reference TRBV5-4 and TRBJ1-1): ETGVTQSPTHLIKTRGQQVTLRCSSQSGHNTVSWYQQALGQGPQFIFQYYREEENGRGNFPPRFSGLQFPNYSSELNVNALELDDSALYLCASSLGTGSLGTEAFFGQGTRLTVV.

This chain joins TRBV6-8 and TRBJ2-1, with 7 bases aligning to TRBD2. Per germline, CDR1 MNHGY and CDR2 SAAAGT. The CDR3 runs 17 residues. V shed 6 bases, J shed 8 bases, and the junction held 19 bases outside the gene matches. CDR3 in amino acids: CASRDPCSGTSVHEQFF. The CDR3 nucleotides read TGTGCCAGCAGAGACCCGTGCTCAGGAACTAGCGTCCATGAGCAGTTCTTC.

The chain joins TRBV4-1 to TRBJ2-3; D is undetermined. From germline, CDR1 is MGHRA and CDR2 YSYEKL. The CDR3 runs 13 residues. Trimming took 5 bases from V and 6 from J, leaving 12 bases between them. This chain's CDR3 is CASSGLAADTQYF. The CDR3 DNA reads TGCGCCAGCAGCGGCTTGGCAGCGGATACGCAGTATTTT.

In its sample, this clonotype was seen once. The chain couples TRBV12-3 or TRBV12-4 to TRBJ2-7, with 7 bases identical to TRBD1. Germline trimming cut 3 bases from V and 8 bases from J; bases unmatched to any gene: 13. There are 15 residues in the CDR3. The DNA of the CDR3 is TGTGCCAGCAGTTTCGCGGAATCAACAGGGGAGCAGCAGTACTTC. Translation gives CASSFAESTGEQQYF.

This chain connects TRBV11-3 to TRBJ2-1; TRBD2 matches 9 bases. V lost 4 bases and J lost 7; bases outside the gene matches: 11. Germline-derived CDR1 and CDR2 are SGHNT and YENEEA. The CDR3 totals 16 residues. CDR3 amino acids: CASSSTYGAGGNEQFF. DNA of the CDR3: TGTGCCAGCAGCTCAACGTATGGGGCGGGAGGGAATGAGCAGTTCTTC.

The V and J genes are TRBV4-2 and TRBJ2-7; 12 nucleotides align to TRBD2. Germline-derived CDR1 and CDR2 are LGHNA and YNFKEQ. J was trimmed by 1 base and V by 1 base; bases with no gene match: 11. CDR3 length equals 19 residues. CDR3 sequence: CASSQGTSSGRASSYEQYF. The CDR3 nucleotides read TGTGCCAGCAGCCAAGGGACTTCTAGCGGGAGGGCCAGTTCCTACGAGCAGTACTTC.

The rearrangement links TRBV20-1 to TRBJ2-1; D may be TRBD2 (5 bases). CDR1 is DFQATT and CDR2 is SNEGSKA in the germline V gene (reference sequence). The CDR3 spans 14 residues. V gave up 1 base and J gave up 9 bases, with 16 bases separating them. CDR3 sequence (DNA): TGCAGTGCTAGAGGTCTGGTAGCGTGGGGTGAGCAGTTCTTC. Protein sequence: CSARGLVAWGEQFF.

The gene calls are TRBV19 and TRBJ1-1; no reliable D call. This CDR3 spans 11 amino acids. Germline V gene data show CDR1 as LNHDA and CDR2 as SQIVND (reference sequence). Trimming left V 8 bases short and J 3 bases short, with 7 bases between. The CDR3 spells CASPKDTEAFF. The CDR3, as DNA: TGTGCCAGTCCAAAGGACACTGAAGCTTTCTTT.

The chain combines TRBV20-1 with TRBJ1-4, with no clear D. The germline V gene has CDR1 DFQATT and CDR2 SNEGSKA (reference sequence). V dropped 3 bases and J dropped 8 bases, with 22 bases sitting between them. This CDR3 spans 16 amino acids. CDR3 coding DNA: TGCAGTGCTAGCGACTCAGTAGGGCAGCCTTTGGAAAAACTGTTTTTT. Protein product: CSASDSVGQPLEKLFF.

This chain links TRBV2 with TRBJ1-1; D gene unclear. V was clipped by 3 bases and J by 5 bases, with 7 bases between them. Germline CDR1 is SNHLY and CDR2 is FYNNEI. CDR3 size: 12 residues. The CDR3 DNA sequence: TGTGCCAGCAGTGATATGAGAACTGAAGCTTTCTTT. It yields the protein CASSDMRTEAFF.

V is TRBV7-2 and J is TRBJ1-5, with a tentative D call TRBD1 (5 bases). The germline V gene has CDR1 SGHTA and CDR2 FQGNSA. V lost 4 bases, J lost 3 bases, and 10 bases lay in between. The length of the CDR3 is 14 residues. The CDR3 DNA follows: TGTGCCAGCAGCTACCCAGGGTTCAATCAGCCCCAGCATTTT. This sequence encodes CASSYPGFNQPQHF.

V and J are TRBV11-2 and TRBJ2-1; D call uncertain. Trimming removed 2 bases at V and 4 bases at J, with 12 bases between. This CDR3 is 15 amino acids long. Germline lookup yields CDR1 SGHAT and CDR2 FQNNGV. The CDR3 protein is CASSLLDQQYNEQFF. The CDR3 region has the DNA TGTGCCAGCAGCTTACTAGACCAGCAATACAATGAGCAGTTCTTC.

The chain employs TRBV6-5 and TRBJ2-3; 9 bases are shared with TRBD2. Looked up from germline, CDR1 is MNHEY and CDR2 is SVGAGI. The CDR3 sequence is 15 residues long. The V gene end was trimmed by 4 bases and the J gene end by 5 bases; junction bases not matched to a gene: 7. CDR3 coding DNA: TGTGCCAGCAGTTCCAGCGGGGGGCGGCAAGATACGCAGTATTTT. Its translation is CASSSSGGRQDTQYF.

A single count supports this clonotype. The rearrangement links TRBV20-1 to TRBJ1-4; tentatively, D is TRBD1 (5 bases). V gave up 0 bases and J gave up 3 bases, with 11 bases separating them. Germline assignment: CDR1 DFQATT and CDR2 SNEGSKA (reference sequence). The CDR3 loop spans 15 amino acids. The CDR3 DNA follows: TGCAGTGCTAGAGATTTCGGGGGGGCTAATGAAAAACTGTTTTTT. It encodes CSARDFGGANEKLFF.

Here the CDR3 reads CASSQMGRADTQYF. The DNA for the CDR3 is TGTGCCAGCAGTCAGATGGGTAGGGCAGATACGCAGTATTTT. V and J are TRBV3-1 and TRBJ2-3, with unresolved D. Germline-derived CDR1 and CDR2 are LGHDT and YNNKEL (reference sequence). V lost 6 bases and J 4 bases, leaving 14 bases between the germline ends. This CDR3 region has 14 residues.

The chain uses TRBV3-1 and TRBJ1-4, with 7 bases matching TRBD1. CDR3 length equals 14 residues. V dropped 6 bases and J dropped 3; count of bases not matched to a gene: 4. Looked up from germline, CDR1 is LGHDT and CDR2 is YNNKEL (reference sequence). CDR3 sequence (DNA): TGTGCCAGCAGGACAGGGTCGGCTAATGAAAAACTGTTTTTT. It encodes CASRTGSANEKLFF.

Written as DNA, the CDR3 is TGCAGCGTTAACAGGGGACACACTGAAGCTTTCTTT. This sequence encodes CSVNRGHTEAFF. V and J are TRBV29-1 and TRBJ1-1; 7 bases are shared with TRBD1. Germline V gene lookup returns CDR1 SQVTM and CDR2 ANQGSEA. The junction had 3 bases not matched to a gene; V was cut back by 5 bases and J by 3 bases. The CDR3 contains 12 residues.

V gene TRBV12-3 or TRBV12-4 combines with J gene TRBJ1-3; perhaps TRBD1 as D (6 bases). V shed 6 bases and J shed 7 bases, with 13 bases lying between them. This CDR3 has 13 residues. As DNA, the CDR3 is TGTGCCAGCAGCGGGCAGGGGATGAACACCATATATTTT. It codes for CASSGQGMNTIYF.